Listed below are T cell receptor beta chains from one sample, sequenced in a study of blood T cell repertoires in COVID-19. Assay used: immunoSEQ multiplex PCR; TCRdb lists only in-frame clones, some missing. Counted here are 250,000 or so clones, 89% occurring once; the ten biggest clones make up roughly 4.5%. The specimen sequenced was peripheral blood. The receptors stem from a woman between 40 and 55 years old who had recovered from COVID-19. CDR3s include the opening cysteine and the closing phenylalanine or tryptophan. A D gene is named only where the DNA matches it firmly. Some rows have no size entry. The others give once, few or many, or a class for an expanded clone.

size: .; D: .; J: TRBJ1-5; V: TRBV7-8; DNA: TGTGCCAGCAGCTTAGCCCTGATGGGAGAGGGGGATCAGCCCCAGCATTTT; CDR3: CASSLALMGEGDQPQHF
size: .; D: .; J: TRBJ2-3; V: TRBV6-6; DNA: TGTGCCAGCAGTCGGACAGTCAGCACAGATACGCAGTATTTT; CDR3: CASSRTVSTDTQYF
size: .; D: TRBD1; J: TRBJ1-5; V: TRBV4-1; DNA: TGCGCCAGCAGCCAAAGCCCTGACAGGGATCAGCCCCAGCATTTT; CDR3: CASSQSPDRDQPQHF
size: .; D: .; J: TRBJ1-2; V: TRBV6-4; DNA: TGTGCCAGCAGTGACTCTGGAGGCTATGGCTACACCTTC; CDR3: CASSDSGGYGYTF
size: .; D: TRBD1; J: TRBJ1-4; V: TRBV15; DNA: TGTGCCACCAGCAGAGATCCCCAGGGGGCCGGTGAAAAACTGTTTTTT; CDR3: CATSRDPQGAGEKLFF
size: .; D: .; J: TRBJ2-1; V: TRBV9; DNA: TGTGCCAGCAGCGTAGGTGATGGGAGCTCCTACAATGAGCAGTTCTTC; CDR3: CASSVGDGSSYNEQFF
size: .; D: .; J: TRBJ2-5; V: TRBV21-1; DNA: TGTGCCAGCAGCTACAGGGGGCGAGAGACCCAGTACTTC; CDR3: CASSYRGRETQYF
size: .; D: .; J: TRBJ1-2; V: TRBV19; DNA: TGTGCCAGTAGCCCTTTCCTCTCGGGACCCCGGGACACCTATGGCTACACCTTC; CDR3: CASSPFLSGPRDTYGYTF
size: .; D: TRBD1; J: TRBJ2-5; V: TRBV5-5; DNA: TGTGCCAGCAGCCCTAGGACAGGGGAGTGGGAGACCCAGTACTTC; CDR3: CASSPRTGEWETQYF
size: .; D: .; J: TRBJ2-1; V: TRBV4-3; DNA: TGCGCCAGCAGCCAAGACACTCTCACCTGGTCACGGCAGTTCTTC; CDR3: CASSQDTLTWSRQFF
size: .; D: .; J: TRBJ1-3; V: TRBV7-9; DNA: TGTGCCAGCCACCCGAGCTCTGGAAACACCATATATTTT; CDR3: CASHPSSGNTIYF
size: .; D: .; J: TRBJ1-2; V: TRBV21-1; DNA: TGTGCCAGCTGTCGACAAAACAATAACTATGGCTACACCTTC; CDR3: CASCRQNNNYGYTF
size: .; D: .; J: TRBJ1-2; V: TRBV5-1; DNA: TGCGCCAGCTCCCTTTTGACATCCCCGGACTATGGCTACACCTTC; CDR3: CASSLLTSPDYGYTF
size: .; D: TRBD2; J: TRBJ2-7; V: TRBV6-5; DNA: TGTGCCAGCCGGATAGCGGGAGTCTACGAGCAGTACTTC; CDR3: CASRIAGVYEQYF
size: .; D: .; J: TRBJ2-5; V: TRBV11-2; DNA: TGTGCCAGCAGCTCCGGGGTCCAAGAGACCCAGTACTTC; CDR3: CASSSGVQETQYF
size: .; D: TRBD1; J: TRBJ2-7; V: TRBV6-6; DNA: TGTGCCAGCAGTCACAGACAGGGATTATCGTACTTC; CDR3: CASSHRQGLSYF
size: .; D: .; J: TRBJ1-2; V: TRBV7-8; DNA: TGTGCCAGCAGCGCAGGGGCCCACTATGGCTACACCTTC; CDR3: CASSAGAHYGYTF
size: .; D: .; J: TRBJ1-2; V: TRBV29-1; DNA: TGCAGCGTTGAAACGGGTCCTAACTATGGCTACACCTTC; CDR3: CSVETGPNYGYTF
size: once; D: .; J: TRBJ2-1; V: TRBV5-6; DNA: TGTGCCAGCAGCCGACCTTCGCAGGGTTACAATGAGCAGTTCTTC; CDR3: CASSRPSQGYNEQFF
size: .; D: TRBD2; J: TRBJ2-2; V: TRBV5-4; DNA: TGTGCCAGCAGCTTCGGTAGCGGGAGTCCCGGGGAGCTGTTTTTT; CDR3: CASSFGSGSPGELFF
size: .; D: .; J: TRBJ2-5; V: TRBV21-1; DNA: TGTGCCAGCAGCAAAAACATCCAAGAGACCCAGTACTTC; CDR3: CASSKNIQETQYF
size: few; D: .; J: TRBJ1-6; V: TRBV27; DNA: TGTGCCAGCCGGCCCTCAGGCTCACCCCTCCACTTT; CDR3: CASRPSGSPLHF
size: once; D: .; J: TRBJ2-5; V: TRBV7-6; DNA: TGTGCCAGCAGCGCCCAGTGGACCCAGTACTTC; CDR3: CASSAQWTQYF
size: once; D: .; J: TRBJ1-3; V: TRBV5-4; DNA: TGTGCCAGCAGCTCGGGGACTCGGCCAGGAAACACCATATATTTT; CDR3: CASSSGTRPGNTIYF
size: .; D: TRBD2; J: TRBJ2-3; V: TRBV6-6; DNA: TGTGCCAGCAGTTTAATAGCGGGAGGGCCCTCAGATACGCAGTATTTT; CDR3: CASSLIAGGPSDTQYF
size: .; D: .; J: TRBJ2-1; V: TRBV6-5; DNA: TGTGCCAGCAGTTACTCTAGCGGAACATACAATGAGCAGTTCTTC; CDR3: CASSYSSGTYNEQFF
size: .; D: TRBD2; J: TRBJ2-1; V: TRBV23-1; DNA: TGCGCCAGCAGCCCCCCTAAGGATGAGCTAGCGGGTGGCTCCTACAATGAGCAGTTCTTC; CDR3: CASSPPKDELAGGSYNEQFF
size: once; D: TRBD1; J: TRBJ2-5; V: TRBV5-8; DNA: TGTGCCAGCAGCTGGACCGGGACAGGGTTCCAAGAGACCCAGTACTTC; CDR3: CASSWTGTGFQETQYF
size: few; D: TRBD2; J: TRBJ2-1; V: TRBV6-5; DNA: TGTGCCAGCAGCCCGACTAGCGGGGAGTACAATGAGCAGTTCTTC; CDR3: CASSPTSGEYNEQFF
size: .; D: .; J: TRBJ1-5; V: TRBV6-6; DNA: TGTGCCACCTCCCCACAGGGCGGTGTAGGCAATCAGCCCCAGCATTTT; CDR3: CATSPQGGVGNQPQHF
size: few; D: TRBD1; J: TRBJ1-3; V: TRBV3-1/TRBV3-2; DNA: TGTGCCAGCAGCACAACAGGGGGAGCTGGAAACACCATATATTTT; CDR3: CASSTTGGAGNTIYF
size: .; D: TRBD1; J: TRBJ1-5; V: TRBV2; DNA: TGTGCCAGCAGGGACAGGGAAGGTCAGCCCCAGCATTTT; CDR3: CASRDREGQPQHF
size: .; D: .; J: TRBJ1-5; V: TRBV6-1; DNA: TGTGCCAGCAGTGAACCCAGAGTGGGAGGCAATCAGCCCCAGCATTTT; CDR3: CASSEPRVGGNQPQHF
size: few; D: TRBD2; J: TRBJ2-1; V: TRBV24-1; DNA: TGTGCCACCAGTGAGGCTCTAGCGGGAGTTGGAGAGCAGTTCTTC; CDR3: CATSEALAGVGEQFF
size: .; D: .; J: TRBJ2-2; V: TRBV2; DNA: TGTGCCAGCAGTATTACAGGGATAGGGAACACCGGGGAGCTGTTTTTT; CDR3: CASSITGIGNTGELFF
size: few; D: .; J: TRBJ2-1; V: TRBV5-1; DNA: TGCGCCAGCTCCCGCCCCCAGGGGCACAATGAGCAGTTCTTC; CDR3: CASSRPQGHNEQFF
size: .; D: TRBD1; J: TRBJ2-1; V: TRBV3-1/TRBV3-2; DNA: TGTGCCAGCAGCCAAAGTGACAGGGGCACCGGTGAGCAGTTCTTC; CDR3: CASSQSDRGTGEQFF
size: .; D: .; J: TRBJ2-7; V: TRBV11-2; DNA: TGTGCCAGCATGCCGATCGGCGGTTACGAGCAGTACTTC; CDR3: CASMPIGGYEQYF
size: .; D: .; J: TRBJ2-1; V: TRBV9; DNA: TGTGCCAGCAGCGTATCAGTTCGGGATGAGCAGTTCTTC; CDR3: CASSVSVRDEQFF
size: .; D: .; J: TRBJ2-5; V: TRBV6-8; DNA: TGTGCCAGCAGGACGAACAGGAACGGGGGGCAGGAGACCCAGTACTTC; CDR3: CASRTNRNGGQETQYF
size: .; D: .; J: TRBJ1-1; V: TRBV4-1; DNA: TGCGCCAGCAGCCAAGTCGGTACCGCTGAAGCTTTCTTT; CDR3: CASSQVGTAEAFF
size: .; D: .; J: TRBJ2-1; V: TRBV19; DNA: TGTGCCAGCTACACCAGGGGACCTAATGAGCAGTTCTTC; CDR3: CASYTRGPNEQFF
size: .; D: .; J: TRBJ2-2; V: TRBV11-2; DNA: TGTGCCAGCGGGGGGGGCTGGCGGGAGCTGACCGGGGAGCTGTTTTTT; CDR3: CASGGGWRELTGELFF
size: .; D: .; J: TRBJ1-6; V: TRBV9; DNA: TGTGCCAGCAGCGCCGGGGCAGGGGATAATTCACCCCTCCACTTT; CDR3: CASSAGAGDNSPLHF
size: .; D: TRBD1; J: TRBJ2-5; V: TRBV3-1/TRBV3-2; DNA: TGTGCCAGCAGCTACCGGTTGGGACAGGGGGCAGAGACCCAGTACTTC; CDR3: CASSYRLGQGAETQYF
size: .; D: .; J: TRBJ1-4; V: TRBV7-9; DNA: TGTGCCAGCAGCGCGACGCAGGGGATAGAGGAAAAACTGTTTTTT; CDR3: CASSATQGIEEKLFF
size: .; D: TRBD1; J: TRBJ1-4; V: TRBV7-9; DNA: TGTGCCAGCAGCCCGGGACAGGGGGCCCTTTACGAAAAACTGTTTTTT; CDR3: CASSPGQGALYEKLFF
size: .; D: TRBD2; J: TRBJ2-5; V: TRBV29-1; DNA: TGCAGCGTTGAAGGGTTGGAGGCTAGCGGGGGGATGGAGACCCAGTACTTC; CDR3: CSVEGLEASGGMETQYF
size: .; D: .; J: TRBJ1-1; V: TRBV19; DNA: TGTGCCAGTAGTAGATCACCAGGGGCGACGAACACTGAAGCTTTCTTT; CDR3: CASSRSPGATNTEAFF
size: .; D: .; J: TRBJ2-1; V: TRBV3-1/TRBV3-2; DNA: TGTGCCAGCAGCCAAGGCAGGGTTTCCTACAATGAGCAGTTCTTC; CDR3: CASSQGRVSYNEQFF